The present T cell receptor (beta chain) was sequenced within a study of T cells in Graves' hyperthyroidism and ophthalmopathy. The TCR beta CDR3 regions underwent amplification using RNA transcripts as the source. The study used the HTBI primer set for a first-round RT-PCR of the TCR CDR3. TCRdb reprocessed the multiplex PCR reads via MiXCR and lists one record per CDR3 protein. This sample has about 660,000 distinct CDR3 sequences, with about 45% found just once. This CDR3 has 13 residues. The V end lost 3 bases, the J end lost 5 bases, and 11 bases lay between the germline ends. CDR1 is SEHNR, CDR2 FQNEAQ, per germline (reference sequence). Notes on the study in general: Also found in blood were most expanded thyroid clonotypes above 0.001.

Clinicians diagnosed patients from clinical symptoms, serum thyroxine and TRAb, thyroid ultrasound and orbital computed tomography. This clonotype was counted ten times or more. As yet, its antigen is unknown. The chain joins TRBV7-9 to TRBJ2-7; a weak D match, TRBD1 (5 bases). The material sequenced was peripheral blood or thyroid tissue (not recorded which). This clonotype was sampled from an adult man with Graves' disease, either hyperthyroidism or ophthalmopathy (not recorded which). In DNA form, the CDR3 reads TGTGCCAGCAGCTTCGGCGGACAAGACGAGCAGTACTTC. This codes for CASSFGGQDEQYF.